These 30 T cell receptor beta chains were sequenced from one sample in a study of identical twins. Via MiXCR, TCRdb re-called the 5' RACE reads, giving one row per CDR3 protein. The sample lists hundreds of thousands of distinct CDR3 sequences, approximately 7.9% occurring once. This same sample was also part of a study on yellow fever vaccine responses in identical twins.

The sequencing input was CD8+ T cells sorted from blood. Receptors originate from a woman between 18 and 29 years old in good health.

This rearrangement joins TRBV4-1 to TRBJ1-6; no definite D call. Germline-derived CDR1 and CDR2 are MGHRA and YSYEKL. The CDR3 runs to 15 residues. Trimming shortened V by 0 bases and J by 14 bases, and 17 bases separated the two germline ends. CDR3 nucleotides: TGCGCCAGCAGCCAAGATGGCGCACAACGGAGCACCCTCCACTTT. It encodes CASSQDGAQRSTLHF.

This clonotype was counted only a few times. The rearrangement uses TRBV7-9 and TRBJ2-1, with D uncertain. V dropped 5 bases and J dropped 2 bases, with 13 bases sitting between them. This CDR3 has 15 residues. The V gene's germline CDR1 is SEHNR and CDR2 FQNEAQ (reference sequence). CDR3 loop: CASSLERVTYNEQFF. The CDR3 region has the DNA TGTGCCAGCAGCCTAGAACGGGTTACCTACAATGAGCAGTTCTTC.

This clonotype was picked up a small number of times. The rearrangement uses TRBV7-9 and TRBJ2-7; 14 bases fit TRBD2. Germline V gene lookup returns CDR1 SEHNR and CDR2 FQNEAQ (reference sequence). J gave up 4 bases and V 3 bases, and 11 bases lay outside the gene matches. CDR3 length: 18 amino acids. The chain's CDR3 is CASSFNATGTSGRYEQYF. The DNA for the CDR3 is TGTGCCAGCAGCTTCAATGCTACCGGGACTAGCGGGAGATACGAGCAGTACTTC. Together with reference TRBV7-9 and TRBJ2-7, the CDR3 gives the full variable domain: DTGVSQNPRHKITKRGQNVTFRCDPISEHNRLYWYRQTLGQGPEFLTYFQNEAQLEKSRLLSDRFSAERPKGSFSTLEIQRTEQGDSAMYLCASSFNATGTSGRYEQYFGPGTRLTVT.

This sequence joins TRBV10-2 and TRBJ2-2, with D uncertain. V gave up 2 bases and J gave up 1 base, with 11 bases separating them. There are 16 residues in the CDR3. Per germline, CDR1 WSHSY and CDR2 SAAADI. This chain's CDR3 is CASSENSLLNTGELFF. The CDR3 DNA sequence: TGCGCCAGCAGTGAGAATTCACTCTTGAACACCGGGGAGCTGTTTTTT.

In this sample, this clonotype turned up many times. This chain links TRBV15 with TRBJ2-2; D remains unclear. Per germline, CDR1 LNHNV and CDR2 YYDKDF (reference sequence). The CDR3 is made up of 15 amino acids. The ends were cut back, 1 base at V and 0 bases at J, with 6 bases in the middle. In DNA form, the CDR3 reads TGTGCCACCAGCAGAGTGACGTCGAACACCGGGGAGCTGTTTTTT. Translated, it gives CATSRVTSNTGELFF.

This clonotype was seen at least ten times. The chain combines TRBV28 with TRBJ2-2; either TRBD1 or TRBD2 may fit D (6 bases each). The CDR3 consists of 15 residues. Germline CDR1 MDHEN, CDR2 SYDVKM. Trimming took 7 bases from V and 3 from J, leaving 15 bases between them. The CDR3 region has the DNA TGTGCCAGCACCGGGTGGGGGGCCGACACCGGGGAGCTGTTTTTT. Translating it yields CASTGWGADTGELFF.

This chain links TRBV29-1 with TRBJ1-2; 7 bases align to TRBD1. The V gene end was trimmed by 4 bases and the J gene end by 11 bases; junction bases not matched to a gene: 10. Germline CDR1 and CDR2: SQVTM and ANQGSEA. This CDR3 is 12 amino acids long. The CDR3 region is CSVVDRFGGYTF. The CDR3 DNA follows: TGCAGCGTTGTGGACAGGTTTGGGGGATACACCTTC.

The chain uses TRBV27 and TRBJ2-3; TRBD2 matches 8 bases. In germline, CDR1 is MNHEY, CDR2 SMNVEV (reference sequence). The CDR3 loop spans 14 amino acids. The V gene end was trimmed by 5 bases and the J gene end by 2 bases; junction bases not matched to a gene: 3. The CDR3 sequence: CASSDSGNTDTQYF. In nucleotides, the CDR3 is TGTGCCAGCAGTGATAGCGGGAACACAGATACGCAGTATTTT.

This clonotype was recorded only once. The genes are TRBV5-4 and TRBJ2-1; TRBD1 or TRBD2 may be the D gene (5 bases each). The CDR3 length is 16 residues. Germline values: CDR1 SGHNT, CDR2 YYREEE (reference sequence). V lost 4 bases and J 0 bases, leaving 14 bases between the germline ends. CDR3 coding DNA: TGTGCCAGCAGCATGGCCGGGACGTACTCCTACAATGAGCAGTTCTTC. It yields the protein CASSMAGTYSYNEQFF. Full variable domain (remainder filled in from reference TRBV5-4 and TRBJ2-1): ETGVTQSPTHLIKTRGQQVTLRCSSQSGHNTVSWYQQALGQGPQFIFQYYREEENGRGNFPPRFSGLQFPNYSSELNVNALELDDSALYLCASSMAGTYSYNEQFFGPGTRLTVL.

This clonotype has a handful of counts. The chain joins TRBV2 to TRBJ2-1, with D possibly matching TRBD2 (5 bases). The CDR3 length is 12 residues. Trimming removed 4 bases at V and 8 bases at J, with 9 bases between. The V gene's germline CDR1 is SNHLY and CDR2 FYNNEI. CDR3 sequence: CASSGRRDEQFF. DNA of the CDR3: TGTGCCAGCAGTGGAAGGCGGGATGAGCAGTTCTTC.

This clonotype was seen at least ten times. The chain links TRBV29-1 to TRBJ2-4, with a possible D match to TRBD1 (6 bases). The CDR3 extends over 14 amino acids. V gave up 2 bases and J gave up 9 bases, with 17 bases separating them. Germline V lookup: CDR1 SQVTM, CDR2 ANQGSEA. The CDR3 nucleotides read TGCAGCGTTGAACCTGTGGGGGAAGGGGGCATTCAGTACTTC. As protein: CSVEPVGEGGIQYF.

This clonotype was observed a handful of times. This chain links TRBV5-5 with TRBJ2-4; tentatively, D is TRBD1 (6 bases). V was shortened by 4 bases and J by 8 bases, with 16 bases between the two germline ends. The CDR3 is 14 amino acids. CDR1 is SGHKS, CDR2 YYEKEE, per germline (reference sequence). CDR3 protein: CASSPGQSGDIQYF. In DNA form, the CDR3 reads TGTGCCAGCAGCCCAGGACAGAGTGGGGACATTCAGTACTTC.

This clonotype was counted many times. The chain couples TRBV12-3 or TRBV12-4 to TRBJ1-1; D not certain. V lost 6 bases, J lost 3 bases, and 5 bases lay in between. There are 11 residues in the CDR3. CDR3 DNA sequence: TGTGCCAGCAGACTGGACACTGAAGCTTTCTTT. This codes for CASRLDTEAFF.

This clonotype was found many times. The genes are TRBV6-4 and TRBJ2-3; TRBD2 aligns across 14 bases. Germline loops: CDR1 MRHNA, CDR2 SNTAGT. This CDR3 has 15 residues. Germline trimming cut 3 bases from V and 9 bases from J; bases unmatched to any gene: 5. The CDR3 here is CASSEGTSGGDTQYF. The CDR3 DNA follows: TGTGCCAGCAGTGAAGGGACTAGCGGGGGTGACACGCAGTATTTT.

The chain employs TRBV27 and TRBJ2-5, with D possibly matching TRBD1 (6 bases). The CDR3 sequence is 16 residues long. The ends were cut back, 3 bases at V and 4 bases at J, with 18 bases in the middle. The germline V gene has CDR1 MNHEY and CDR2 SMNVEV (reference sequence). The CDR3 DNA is TGTGCCAGCAGTTTTCAGGGGTCTGGGTTGAGAGAGACCCAGTACTTC. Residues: CASSFQGSGLRETQYF.

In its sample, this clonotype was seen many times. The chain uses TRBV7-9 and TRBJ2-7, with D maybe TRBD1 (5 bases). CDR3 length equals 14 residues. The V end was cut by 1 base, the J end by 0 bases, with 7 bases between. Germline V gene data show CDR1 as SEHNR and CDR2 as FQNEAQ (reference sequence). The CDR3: CASSLDRNSYEQYF. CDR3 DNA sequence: TGTGCCAGCAGCTTAGACAGGAACTCCTACGAGCAGTACTTC.

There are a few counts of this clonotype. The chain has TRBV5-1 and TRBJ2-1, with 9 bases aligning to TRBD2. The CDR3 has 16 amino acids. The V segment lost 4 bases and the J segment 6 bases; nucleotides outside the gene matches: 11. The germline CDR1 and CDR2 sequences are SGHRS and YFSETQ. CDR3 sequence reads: CASSTPSAGGPNEQFF. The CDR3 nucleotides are TGCGCCAGCAGCACACCTTCGGCGGGAGGGCCCAATGAGCAGTTCTTC.

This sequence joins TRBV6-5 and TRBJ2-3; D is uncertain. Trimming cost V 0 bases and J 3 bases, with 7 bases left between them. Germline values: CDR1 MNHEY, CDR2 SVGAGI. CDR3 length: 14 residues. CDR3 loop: CASSYSEGTDTQYF. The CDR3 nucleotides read TGTGCCAGCAGTTACTCCGAAGGGACAGATACGCAGTATTTT.

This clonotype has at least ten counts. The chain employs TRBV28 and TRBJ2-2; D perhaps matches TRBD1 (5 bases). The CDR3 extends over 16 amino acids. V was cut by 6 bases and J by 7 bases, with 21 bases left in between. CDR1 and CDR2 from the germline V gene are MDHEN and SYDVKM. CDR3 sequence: CASSFRAGSLRGELFF. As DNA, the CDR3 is TGTGCCAGCAGCTTTAGGGCAGGGTCTCTTCGCGGGGAGCTGTTTTTT.

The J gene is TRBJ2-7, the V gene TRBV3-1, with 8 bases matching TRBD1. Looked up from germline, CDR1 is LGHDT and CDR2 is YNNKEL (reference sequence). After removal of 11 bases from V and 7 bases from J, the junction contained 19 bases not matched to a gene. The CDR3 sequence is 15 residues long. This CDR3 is CACCQQVQGAGEQYF. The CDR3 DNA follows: TGTGCCTGCTGCCAACAGGTCCAGGGGGCAGGGGAGCAGTACTTC.

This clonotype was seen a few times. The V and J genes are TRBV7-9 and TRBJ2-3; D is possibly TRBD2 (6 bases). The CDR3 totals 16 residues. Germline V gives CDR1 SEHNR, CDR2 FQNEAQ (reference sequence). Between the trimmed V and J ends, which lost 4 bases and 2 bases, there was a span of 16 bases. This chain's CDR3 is CASSWGVSDPTDTQYF. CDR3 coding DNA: TGTGCCAGCAGCTGGGGGGTGTCAGATCCCACAGATACGCAGTATTTT.

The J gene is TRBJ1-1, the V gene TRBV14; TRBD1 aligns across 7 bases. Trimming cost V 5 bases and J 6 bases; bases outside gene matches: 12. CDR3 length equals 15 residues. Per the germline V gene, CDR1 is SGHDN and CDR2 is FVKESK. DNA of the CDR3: TGTGCCAGCAGCAACCAACAGGGGTTTATGGCTGAAGCTTTCTTT. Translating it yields CASSNQQGFMAEAFF. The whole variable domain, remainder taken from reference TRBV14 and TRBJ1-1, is EAGVTQFPSHSVIEKGQTVTLRCDPISGHDNLYWYRRVMGKEIKFLLHFVKESKQDESGMPNNRFLAERTGGTYSTLKVQPAELEDSGVYFCASSNQQGFMAEAFFGQGTRLTVV.

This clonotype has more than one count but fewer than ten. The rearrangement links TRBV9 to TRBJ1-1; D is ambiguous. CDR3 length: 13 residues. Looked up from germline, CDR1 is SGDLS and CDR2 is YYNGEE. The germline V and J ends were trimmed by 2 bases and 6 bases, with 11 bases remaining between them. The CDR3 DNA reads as TGTGCCAGCAGCGTGCCAGGACGGCCTGAAGCTTTCTTT. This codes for CASSVPGRPEAFF.

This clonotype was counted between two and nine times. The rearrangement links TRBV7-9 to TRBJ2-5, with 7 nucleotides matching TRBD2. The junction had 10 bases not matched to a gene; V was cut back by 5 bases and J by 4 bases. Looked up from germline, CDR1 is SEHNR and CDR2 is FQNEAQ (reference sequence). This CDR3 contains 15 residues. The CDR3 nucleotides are TGTGCCAGCAGCCCCGCGCTAGCGGACGGAGAGACCCAGTACTTC. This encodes CASSPALADGETQYF.

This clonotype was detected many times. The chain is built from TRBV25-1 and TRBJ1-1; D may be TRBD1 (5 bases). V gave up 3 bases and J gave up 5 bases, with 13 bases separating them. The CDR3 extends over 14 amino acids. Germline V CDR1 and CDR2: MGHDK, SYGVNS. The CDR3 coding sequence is TGTGCCAGCAGTGACCCCCGGGGGGGGACTGAAGCTTTCTTT. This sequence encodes CASSDPRGGTEAFF.

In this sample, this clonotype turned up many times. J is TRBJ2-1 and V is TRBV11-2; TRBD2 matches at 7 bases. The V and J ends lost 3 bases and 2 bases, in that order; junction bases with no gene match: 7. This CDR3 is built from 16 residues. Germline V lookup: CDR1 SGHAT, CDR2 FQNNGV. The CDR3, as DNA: TGTGCCAGCAGCTTTGGATGGGAGGGCACCTACAATGAGCAGTTCTTC. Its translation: CASSFGWEGTYNEQFF.

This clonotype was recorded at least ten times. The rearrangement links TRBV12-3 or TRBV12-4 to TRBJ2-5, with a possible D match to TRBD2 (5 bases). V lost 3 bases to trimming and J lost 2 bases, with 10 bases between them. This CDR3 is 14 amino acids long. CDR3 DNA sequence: TGTGCCAGCAGTTTGATGGACTCTCAAGAGACCCAGTACTTC. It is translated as CASSLMDSQETQYF.

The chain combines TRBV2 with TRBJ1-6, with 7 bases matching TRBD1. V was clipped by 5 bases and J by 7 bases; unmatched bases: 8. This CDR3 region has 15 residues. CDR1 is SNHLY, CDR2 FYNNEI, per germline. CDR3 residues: CASSSRDRLNSPLHF. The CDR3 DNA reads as TGTGCCAGCAGTTCGAGGGACAGACTGAATTCACCCCTCCACTTT.

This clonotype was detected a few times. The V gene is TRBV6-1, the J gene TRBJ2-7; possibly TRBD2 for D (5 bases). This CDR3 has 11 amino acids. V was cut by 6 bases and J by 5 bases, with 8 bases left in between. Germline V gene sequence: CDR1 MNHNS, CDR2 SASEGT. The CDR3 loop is CASRELDEQYF. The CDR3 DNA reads TGTGCCAGCAGGGAACTAGACGAGCAGTACTTC.

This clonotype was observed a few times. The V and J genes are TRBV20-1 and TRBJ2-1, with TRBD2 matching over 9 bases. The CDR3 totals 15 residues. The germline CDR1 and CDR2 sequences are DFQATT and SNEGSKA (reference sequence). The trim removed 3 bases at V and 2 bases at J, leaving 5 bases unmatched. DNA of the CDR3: TGCAGTGCTAGTTGGCTAGCGGGACCCTACAATGAGCAGTTCTTC. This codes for CSASWLAGPYNEQFF.